This T cell receptor beta chain was recovered during a study of PD-L1 blockade in urothelial cancer. In the study overall: Patients went on atezolizumab around 2014, receiving 1,200 mg intravenously every 3 weeks. Each blood sample yielded a median of roughly 140,000 T cells. Treatment start was followed by blood analysis at 3 weeks (second dose) and again at 6 weeks.

Time point indicated: pretreatment peripheral blood. Urothelial carcinoma in patients was locally advanced or metastatic. Profiling relied on immunoSEQ multiplex PCR, and the TCRdb table lists in-frame clones only, not all of them. The sample carries about 95,000 clones, about nine tenths recorded once. This clone has just one count. The CDR3 spans 13 residues. V lost 3 bases and J lost 4; bases outside the gene matches: 1. CDR1 is SGHRS and CDR2 is YFSETQ in the germline V gene. The specimen was PBMCs, collected around atezolizumab (anti-PD-L1) treatment. This TCR derives from a man aged 60-69 years with urothelial cancer. This rearrangement joins TRBV5-1 to TRBJ2-1, with 7 bases lining up with TRBD1. The CDR3: CASSSGQYNEQFF. The CDR3 nucleotides are TGCGCCAGCAGCTCGGGACAGTACAATGAGCAGTTCTTC.